Here is one TCR beta chain with its context. What this receptor recognizes is not known. No clone much larger than this one lies a single base away; base qualities are absent. The sample belongs to a study of blood T cell repertoires in COVID-19 (dated by TCRdb to the early 2020s). Regarding the study in general: The collaborator samples originated in the United States, Italy and Spain and spanned the acute and convalescent phases of COVID-19. The dataset comprised deeply sampled blood TCRbeta repertoires from subjects exposed to, actively infected with, or recovered from COVID-19. A de-identified subject ID, COVID-19 status, age in years and sex were almost always included in the sample metadata. A freely available public database, intended as a resource for researchers studying the immune response to SARS-CoV-2, is where the repertoires were released. The material from the prospective study consisted of cDNA or gDNA derived from T cells, B-cell-depleted T cells, or PBMCs. HLA class I and class II types, where available, came from metadata supplied by the sample provider rather than from assay-based typing. The samples were drawn from two sources: the first 160 participants of the ongoing ImmuneRACE study, and some 1,300 subjects contributed by 6 global collaborators. General conclusions and limits of the study: Clinical and demographic metadata were provided uncurated, with the amount varying by source and participant.

TCRbeta CDR3 regions were amplified from genomic DNA using the immunoSEQ Assay, a bias-controlled multiplex PCR. Turning to the authors' computational methods: Within the assay, amplification of reference gene primers was used to estimate how many nucleated cells each sample contained. To quantify the absolute abundance of each unique TCRbeta CDR3 rearrangement, sequence reads were collapsed and filtered. For each sample, productive Simpson clonality was calculated as the square root of Simpson's diversity index over productive rearrangements. Imported from immuneACCESS, the table was reduced by TCRdb to in-frame sequences with V and J called. These copies leave out some clones; in studies compared against another copy, an unresolved V gene accounts for under half, and the cause of the remainder is not known. That table furnishes V, J and clone size, whereas the DNA furnished D and trimming. The sample profile shows hundreds of thousands of clones; roughly 85% of them were found once. The ten largest clonotypes hold around 1.8% of the sample.

Participants in the prospective study were aged roughly 18 to 95 years, lived in about two dozen United States geographic areas, and enrolled through a virtual design. In the prospective study, cohorts were assigned on the basis of participant-reported clinical history obtained from a screening survey and a study questionnaire. In the prospective study, whole blood, serum and a nasopharyngeal or oropharyngeal swab were collected from each participant by mobile phlebotomists. Participants in the prospective study had the option to provide additional blood draws and questionnaires over an approximately two-month period. Blood samples from the prospective study were shipped frozen or at room temperature prior to DNA extraction. The V and J ends are trimmed by 3 bases and 3 bases, leaving 18 bases between them. Based on the germline V gene (reference sequence), the CDR1 and CDR2 sequences are LGHDT and YNNKEL. The CDR3 contains 16 residues, cysteine and phenylalanine counted. Solely the CDR3 DNA is kept, with 48 bases framed from the first base.

This clonotype was obtained from a woman under 30 with acute COVID-19. The sequence is built from TRBV3-1 (or the pseudogene TRBV3-2) and TRBJ2-7; TRBD1 is a possible D gene, resting on 6 matching bases. Sequencing was done on a sample of PBMCs or T cells enriched from blood (not recorded which). The CDR3 region reads CASSHRQGSRGYEQYF. The nucleotides read TGTGCCAGCAGCCATCGCCAAGGCTCCAGGGGCTACGAGCAGTACTTC.